The 22 T cell receptor beta chains listed next were all sequenced from one sample in a study of T cells after posttransplantation cyclophosphamide (dated by TCRdb to the mid-2010s). Libraries were constructed by the immunoSEQ multiplex PCR assay. Not all clones reach the TCRdb copy of this immuneACCESS table, which keeps in-frame sequences only. Checked studies attribute under half of the gap to unresolved V genes and leave the rest unexplained. For this sample there are tens of thousands of clones; about 94% appear just once. The top ten clones comprise around 3.1% of the sample. Sequencing was done on a sample of PBMCs. Receptor source: a woman younger than 45 in good health and a related stem cell transplant donor.

V gene TRBV19 combines with J gene TRBJ1-3; D not certain. This CDR3 has 15 amino acids. The V gene lost 4 bases and the J gene lost 0 bases, with 10 bases spanning the gap. In germline, CDR1 is LNHDA, CDR2 SQIVND (reference sequence). The CDR3 DNA sequence: TGTGCCAGTAGTAATAGCGGCGACTCTGGAAACACCATATATTTT. Its protein product is CASSNSGDSGNTIYF.

Concerning this clone: The sample has other DNA sequences that encode this CDR3 too. V usage is TRBV15 and J usage is TRBJ2-5; possibly TRBD1 for D (5 bases). Trimming cost V 0 bases and J 1 base, with 9 bases left between them. This CDR3 spans 15 amino acids. Germline CDR1 and CDR2: LNHNV and YYDKDF (reference sequence). The CDR3 region has the DNA TGTGCCACCAGCAGAGATCCAGGGCCCCAAGAGACCCAGTACTTC. Amino acids: CATSRDPGPQETQYF.

This chain links TRBV9 with TRBJ2-7, with a possible D match to TRBD2 (6 bases). Germline CDR1 SGDLS, CDR2 YYNGEE. V lost 0 bases and J lost 2, with 12 bases in between. This CDR3 is built from 15 residues. Here the CDR3 reads CASSVDPGRTYEQYF. Written as DNA, the CDR3 is TGTGCCAGCAGCGTAGATCCAGGGAGGACCTACGAGCAGTACTTC.

The J gene is TRBJ2-5, the V gene TRBV9; D unresolved. The CDR3 runs 13 residues. Germline V lookup: CDR1 SGDLS, CDR2 YYNGEE. V lost 4 bases and J lost 2, with 9 bases in between. The CDR3 spells CASSYGGQETQYF. In DNA, the CDR3 is TGTGCCAGCAGCTACGGCGGACAAGAGACCCAGTACTTC.

The V call is TRBV5-4, the J call TRBJ2-5; 15 positions agree with TRBD2. The CDR3 totals 17 residues. V dropped 4 bases and J dropped 5; count of bases not matched to a gene: 9. CDR1 SGHNT and CDR2 YYREEE come from the germline V gene (reference sequence). The CDR3 here is CASSAEGTSGGRETQYF. The CDR3 DNA follows: TGTGCCAGCAGCGCAGAAGGGACTAGCGGGGGGCGGGAGACCCAGTACTTC.

Note on this clone: Additional DNA sequences in this sample encode the identical CDR3. The rearrangement uses TRBV2 and TRBJ2-1; 9 bases agree with TRBD2. V shed 4 bases and J 9 bases; nucleotides not matched to a gene: 10. This CDR3 has 15 residues. Per the germline V gene, CDR1 is SNHLY and CDR2 is FYNNEI. CDR3 nucleotides: TGTGCCAGCAGTGGAGGGGCGGGGGGGCCGGGTGAGCAGTTCTTC. It translates to CASSGGAGGPGEQFF.

This chain links TRBV19 with TRBJ2-2; 7 bases fit TRBD2. Trimming removed 3 bases from V and 6 bases from J; junction bases left unmatched: 4. The CDR3 covers 14 residues. Germline V gene lookup returns CDR1 LNHDA and CDR2 SQIVND (reference sequence). The CDR3 reads CASSIRGRAGELFF. Written as DNA, the CDR3 is TGTGCCAGTAGTATCCGGGGGAGGGCCGGGGAGCTGTTTTTT.

The chain uses TRBV19 and TRBJ2-7; D might be TRBD1 (5 bases). Germline loops: CDR1 LNHDA, CDR2 SQIVND (reference sequence). The V and J ends lost 5 bases and 0 bases respectively, with 17 bases between them. This CDR3 spans 16 amino acids. CDR3 DNA: TGTGCCAGTAGTCGTTCCACAGGTAGGAGCTCCTACGAGCAGTACTTC. Translating it yields CASSRSTGRSSYEQYF.

The V gene is TRBV7-3, the J gene TRBJ2-3; D tentatively fits TRBD1 or TRBD2 (5 bases each). The CDR3 has 14 amino acids. The germline V gene has CDR1 SGHTA and CDR2 FQGTGA. V lost 3 bases and J 1 base, leaving 8 bases between the germline ends. The CDR3 DNA reads TGTGCCAGCAGCTTGGGGGTCGGCACAGATACGCAGTATTTT. Its protein product is CASSLGVGTDTQYF.

The V gene is TRBV7-3, the J gene TRBJ2-5, with D perhaps TRBD1 or TRBD2 (5 bases each). The germline V gene encodes CDR1 SGHTA and CDR2 FQGTGA. CDR3 length: 15 residues. V was trimmed by 5 bases and J by 2 bases, leaving 15 bases between them. The CDR3 region is CASSPSGAGQETQYF. DNA for the CDR3: TGTGCCAGCAGCCCCTCCGGGGCAGGACAAGAGACCCAGTACTTC.

This clone was recorded only once. The chain recombines TRBV5-4 with TRBJ2-5; 11 positions match TRBD1. The CDR3 runs to 15 residues. The V gene end was trimmed by 3 bases and the J gene end by 2 bases; junction bases not matched to a gene: 3. In germline, CDR1 is SGHNT, CDR2 YYREEE (reference sequence). DNA of the CDR3: TGTGCCAGCAGCTCCCGGGACAGGGGGCAAGAGACCCAGTACTTC. Translated: CASSSRDRGQETQYF.

This sequence joins TRBV10-3 and TRBJ1-2; maybe TRBD1 (5 bases). There are 15 residues in the CDR3. Germline CDR1 ENHRY, CDR2 SYGVKD. The ends were cut back, 0 bases at V and 7 bases at J, with 15 bases in the middle. CDR3 amino acids: CAISESEGQTGGYTF. For the CDR3, the DNA is TGTGCCATCAGTGAGTCCGAGGGGCAAACTGGTGGCTACACCTTC.

The rearrangement links TRBV5-8 to TRBJ1-2; 7 nucleotides align to TRBD1. Looked up from germline, CDR1 is SGHTS and CDR2 is YDEGEE. The CDR3 loop spans 16 amino acids. V lost 6 bases to trimming and J lost 0 bases; unmatched junction nucleotides: 11. The CDR3 spells CASTDRTGRANYGYTF. CDR3 DNA sequence: TGTGCCAGCACCGACAGGACAGGAAGAGCTAACTATGGCTACACCTTC.

The CDR3 sequence is CASSPRALNEQFF. The CDR3 nucleotides are TGTGCCAGCAGCCCCAGGGCGCTCAATGAGCAGTTCTTC. V and J are TRBV7-6 and TRBJ2-1; D is perhaps TRBD1 (5 bases). This CDR3 region has 13 residues. Germline V CDR1 and CDR2: SGHVS, FNYEAQ. Trimming stripped 5 bases from V and 6 bases from J, with 11 bases between.

The chain is built from TRBV14 and TRBJ1-1; 7 nucleotides align to TRBD1. The CDR3 length is 16 residues. Germline lookup yields CDR1 SGHDN and CDR2 FVKESK. V trimming: 5 bases; J trimming: 1 base; junction bases outside the gene matches: 10. CDR3 nucleotide sequence: TGTGCCAGCAGCTTGGGGACAGCGAGGGGGAACACTGAAGCTTTCTTT. This sequence encodes CASSLGTARGNTEAFF.

The chain uses TRBV19 and TRBJ1-6; no reliable D call. The CDR3 length is 15 residues. Germline CDR1 reads LNHDA; CDR2 reads SQIVND (reference sequence). V lost 3 bases to trimming and J lost 6 bases, with 12 bases between them. The CDR3 sequence: CASSMGPGRNSPLHF. In nucleotides, the CDR3 is TGTGCCAGTAGTATGGGCCCGGGCCGTAATTCACCCCTCCACTTT. The whole variable domain, remainder taken from reference TRBV19 and TRBJ1-6, is DGGITQSPKYLFRKEGQNVTLSCEQNLNHDAMYWYRQDPGQGLRLIYYSQIVNDFQKGDIAEGYSVSREKKESFPLTVTSAQKNPTAFYLCASSMGPGRNSPLHFGNGTRLTVT.

The V call is TRBV7-6, the J call TRBJ2-1, with 9 bases that match TRBD2. This CDR3 spans 17 amino acids. Germline V lookup: CDR1 SGHVS, CDR2 FNYEAQ. V lost 1 base, J lost 1 base, and 5 bases stayed unmatched. The CDR3 here is CASSLVASGTSYNEQFF. The CDR3 DNA reads as TGTGCCAGCAGCTTAGTGGCTAGCGGGACATCCTACAATGAGCAGTTCTTC.

The gene calls are TRBV7-2 and TRBJ2-7; TRBD2 is a possible D gene (5 bases). The V and J ends lost 8 bases and 0 bases respectively, with 14 bases between them. Germline values: CDR1 SGHTA, CDR2 FQGNSA. The CDR3 length is 14 residues. For the CDR3, the DNA is TGTGCCAGCGTCGAGGGCCCTAACTCCTACGAGCAGTACTTC. Its protein is CASVEGPNSYEQYF.

The V and J genes are TRBV7-3 and TRBJ1-2; 8 bases match TRBD1. Germline lookup yields CDR1 SGHTA and CDR2 FQGTGA. This CDR3 is built from 15 residues. V lost 5 bases to trimming and J lost 6 bases; unmatched junction nucleotides: 11. The CDR3 region has the DNA TGTGCCAGCAGCCCTGGCGGACAGGGAATTGATGGCTACACCTTC. This translates into CASSPGGQGIDGYTF.

The rearrangement links TRBV7-9 to TRBJ1-3; 8 positions agree with TRBD1. With 5 bases clipped from V and 0 bases from J, the junction kept 6 bases outside the gene matches. In germline, CDR1 is SEHNR, CDR2 FQNEAQ (reference sequence). This CDR3 spans 16 amino acids. In DNA form, the CDR3 reads TGTGCCAGCAGCGGCTACAGGGGGAGCTCTGGAAACACCATATATTTT. Its protein is CASSGYRGSSGNTIYF.

V and J are TRBV6-6 and TRBJ1-2; D not certain. V lost 6 bases and J 4 bases, leaving 18 bases between the germline ends. Germline CDR1 MNHNY, CDR2 SVGAGI (reference sequence). CDR3 length: 15 amino acids. CDR3 amino acids: CASSPLNSPSYGYTF. Written as DNA, the CDR3 is TGTGCCAGCAGCCCTCTTAATAGTCCTTCCTATGGCTACACCTTC.

The chain carries TRBV30 and TRBJ2-7; TRBD2 might be the D (5 bases). The CDR3 has 15 residues. Trimming removed 1 base at V and 2 bases at J, with 15 bases between. Germline CDR1 GTSNPN, CDR2 SVGIG (reference sequence). The CDR3 loop reads CAWSGRPGTAYEQYF. For the CDR3, the DNA is TGTGCCTGGAGTGGACGGCCGGGAACCGCCTACGAGCAGTACTTC.